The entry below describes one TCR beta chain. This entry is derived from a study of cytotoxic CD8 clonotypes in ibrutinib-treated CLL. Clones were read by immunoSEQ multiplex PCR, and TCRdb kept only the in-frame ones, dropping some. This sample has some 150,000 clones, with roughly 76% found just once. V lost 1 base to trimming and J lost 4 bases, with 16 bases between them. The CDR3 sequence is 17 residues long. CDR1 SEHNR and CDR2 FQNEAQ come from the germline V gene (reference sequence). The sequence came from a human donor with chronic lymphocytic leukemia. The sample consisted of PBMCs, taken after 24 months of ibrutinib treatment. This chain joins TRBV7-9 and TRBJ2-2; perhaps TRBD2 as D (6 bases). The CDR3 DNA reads TGTGCCAGCAGCTTAGGGGCGGGGACGGCCCTCACCGGGGAGCTGTTTTTT. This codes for CASSLGAGTALTGELFF.